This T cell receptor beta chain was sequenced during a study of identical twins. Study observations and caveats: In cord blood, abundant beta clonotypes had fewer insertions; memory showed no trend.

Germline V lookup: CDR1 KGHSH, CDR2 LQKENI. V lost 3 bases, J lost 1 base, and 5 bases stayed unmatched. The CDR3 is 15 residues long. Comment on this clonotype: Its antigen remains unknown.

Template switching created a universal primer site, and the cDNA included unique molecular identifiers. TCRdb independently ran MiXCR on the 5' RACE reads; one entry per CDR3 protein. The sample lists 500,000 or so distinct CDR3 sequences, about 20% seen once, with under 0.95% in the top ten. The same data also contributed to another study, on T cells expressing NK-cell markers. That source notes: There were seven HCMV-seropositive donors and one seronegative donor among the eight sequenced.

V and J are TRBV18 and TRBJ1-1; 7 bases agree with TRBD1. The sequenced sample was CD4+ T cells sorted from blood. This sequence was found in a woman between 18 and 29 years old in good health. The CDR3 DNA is TGTGCCAGCTCACCCCGGGACAGTGAGAACACTGAAGCTTTCTTT. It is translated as CASSPRDSENTEAFF.